This is a list of T cell receptor beta chains from one sample in a study of CD8 T cells in ankylosing spondylitis. TCRdb redid the calling of the 5' RACE reads with MiXCR, one entry per CDR3 protein. The sample has roughly 470,000 distinct CDR3 sequences, roughly 26% seen once. The material sequenced was blood, either unsorted or a sorted T cell fraction (not recorded which). Source of these receptors: a male donor with ankylosing spondylitis. Each CDR3 is given with its conserved first and last residue. D genes are given only for firm matches. Clone size is not always given. Where it is, it says once, few, many or a class for expanded clones.

j_call,v_call,d_call,cdr3_length,clone_size,cdr3_aa,cdr3_nt
TRBJ2-7,TRBV20-1,.,12,.,CSARVGHYEQYF,TGCAGTGCTAGAGTCGGGCACTACGAGCAGTACTTC
TRBJ2-3,TRBV20-1,.,14,.,CSASRVISTDTQYF,TGCAGTGCTAGTAGAGTAATCAGCACAGATACGCAGTATTTT
TRBJ1-6,TRBV5-6,.,16,few,CASSRTGRHFNSPLHF,TGTGCCAGCAGCCGTACAGGGAGACATTTTAATTCACCCCTCCACTTT
TRBJ2-1,TRBV19,.,17,few,CASTTIRGTPAYNEQFF,TGTGCCAGTACCACTATTCGGGGGACACCCGCCTACAATGAGCAGTTCTTC
TRBJ2-7,TRBV20-1,.,13,few,CSAKTGPHYEQYF,TGCAGTGCCAAAACAGGACCCCACTACGAGCAGTACTTC
TRBJ1-2,TRBV29-1,TRBD1,13,.,CSVDRTGTNGYTF,TGCAGCGTTGACAGGACAGGGACGAATGGCTACACCTTC
TRBJ1-2,TRBV12-3/TRBV12-4,.,14,.,CASSSREAAGGYTF,TGTGCCAGCAGTTCTCGGGAGGCCGCTGGAGGCTACACCTTC
TRBJ1-1,TRBV7-2,TRBD1,14,many,CASSFRQGDTEAFF,TGTGCCAGCAGCTTCCGACAGGGTGACACTGAAGCTTTCTTT
TRBJ2-3,TRBV7-7,.,14,few,CASSPILITDTQYF,TGTGCCAGCAGCCCCATTTTGATTACAGATACGCAGTATTTT
TRBJ1-1,TRBV14,.,14,few,CASSQAMMNTEAFF,TGTGCCAGCAGCCAAGCAATGATGAACACTGAAGCTTTCTTT
TRBJ2-1,TRBV7-9,TRBD1,14,.,CASSLEQGAREQFF,TGTGCCAGCAGCTTAGAACAGGGGGCACGTGAGCAGTTCTTC
TRBJ1-5,TRBV23-1,.,17,.,CASSPPGTRLLISPQHF,TGCGCCAGCAGTCCTCCGGGGACACGTCTGTTGATCAGCCCCCAGCATTTT
TRBJ2-2,TRBV12-3/TRBV12-4,.,15,.,CASSFRELDAGELFF,TGTGCCAGCAGTTTTAGGGAGTTGGACGCCGGGGAGCTGTTTTTT
TRBJ2-1,TRBV20-1,TRBD2,16,.,CCARDRLAGGSNEQFF,TGCTGTGCTAGAGATCGCCTAGCGGGAGGTAGCAATGAGCAGTTCTTC
TRBJ2-5,TRBV5-1,TRBD2,16,.,CASRRGLAEIQETQYF,TGCGCCAGCAGACGGGGACTAGCGGAGATCCAAGAGACCCAGTACTTC
TRBJ1-6,TRBV3-1,TRBD1,14,.,CASSLGQANSPLHF,TGTGCCAGCAGCCTCGGACAGGCAAATTCACCCCTCCACTTT
TRBJ2-1,TRBV12-3/TRBV12-4,.,15,few,CASSLAGGGRGEQFF,TGTGCCAGCAGTTTAGCAGGAGGAGGTCGGGGTGAGCAGTTCTTC
TRBJ2-7,TRBV5-1,TRBD2,16,few,CASSPKTSGGNYEQYF,TGCGCCAGCAGCCCGAAGACTAGCGGGGGAAACTACGAGCAGTACTTC
TRBJ2-2,TRBV6-2/TRBV6-3,TRBD1,14,few,CAGQTGHSTGELFF,TGTGCCGGACAGACAGGGCACAGCACCGGGGAGCTGTTTTTT
TRBJ2-5,TRBV7-7,.,15,few,CASSPVSGRQETQYF,TGTGCCAGCAGCCCTGTGTCGGGCAGGCAAGAGACCCAGTACTTC
TRBJ2-1,TRBV5-1,.,13,.,CASSWDSNNEQFF,TGCGCCAGCAGCTGGGACTCCAACAATGAGCAGTTCTTC
TRBJ1-2,TRBV12-3/TRBV12-4,.,11,few,CASSRDYGYTF,TGTGCCAGCAGCCGGGACTATGGCTACACCTTC
TRBJ2-1,TRBV29-1,.,11,.,CSVGKGNEQFF,TGCAGCGTTGGCAAGGGTAATGAGCAGTTCTTC
TRBJ2-7,TRBV7-6,.,13,.,CASSRSREYEQYF,TGTGCCAGCAGCAGAAGCAGGGAGTACGAGCAGTACTTC
TRBJ1-1,TRBV5-1,.,13,few,CASSRDLDTEAFF,TGCGCCAGCAGCCGGGACCTGGACACTGAAGCTTTCTTT
TRBJ1-6,TRBV7-9,.,14,.,CASSLATTYSPLHF,TGTGCCAGCAGCTTAGCGACGACCTACTCACCCCTCCACTTT
TRBJ2-1,TRBV24-1,.,16,.,CATSDAAQGNGNEQFF,TGTGCCACCAGTGACGCGGCACAGGGTAATGGCAATGAGCAGTTCTTC
TRBJ1-5,TRBV20-1,TRBD1,15,.,CSASFDRGKGQPQHF,TGCAGTGCTTCGTTCGACAGGGGGAAAGGACAGCCCCAGCATTTT
TRBJ2-2,TRBV12-3/TRBV12-4,TRBD2,14,few,CASTWGGKDGELFF,TGTGCCAGCACTTGGGGAGGGAAGGACGGGGAGCTGTTTTTT
TRBJ2-6,TRBV7-2,.,15,few,CASSQTETGANVLTF,TGTGCCAGCAGCCAAACAGAAACTGGGGCCAACGTCCTGACTTTC
TRBJ2-1,TRBV6-1,.,15,.,CASSRDEGSYNEQFF,TGTGCCAGCAGTCGGGACGAGGGCTCCTACAATGAGCAGTTCTTC
TRBJ1-2,TRBV7-9,.,14,few,CASSLAVGVYGYTF,TGTGCCAGCAGCTTAGCTGTGGGAGTCTATGGCTACACCTTC
TRBJ2-1,TRBV30,TRBD2,14,few,CAWSRTSRYNEQFF,TGTGCCTGGAGTCGGACTAGCCGATACAATGAGCAGTTCTTC
TRBJ2-7,TRBV11-2,TRBD1,14,.,CASSGDRGPHEQYF,TGTGCCAGCTCGGGGGACAGGGGGCCACACGAGCAGTACTTC
TRBJ1-2,TRBV14,.,14,.,CASSPLEPSYGYTF,TGTGCCAGCAGCCCACTGGAGCCCAGCTATGGCTACACCTTC
TRBJ2-1,TRBV25-1,.,13,.,CAVRQSSYNEQFF,TGTGCCGTCCGGCAGAGCTCCTACAATGAGCAGTTCTTC
TRBJ2-2,TRBV7-2,.,12,many,CASSFYTGELFF,TGTGCCAGCAGTTTCTACACCGGGGAGCTGTTTTTT
TRBJ2-5,TRBV7-9,.,13,few,CASSFMGGETQYF,TGTGCCAGCAGCTTTATGGGGGGAGAGACCCAGTACTTC
TRBJ2-1,TRBV7-2,.,17,few,CASSLARGTDLYNEQFF,TGTGCCAGCAGCTTAGCCCGCGGGACAGACCTATACAATGAGCAGTTCTTC
TRBJ1-2,TRBV7-8,.,16,.,CASSPSGGPPFYGYTF,TGTGCCAGCAGCCCGTCGGGGGGTCCCCCGTTCTATGGCTACACCTTC
TRBJ2-7,TRBV5-5,.,13,few,CASSPLRGHEQYF,TGTGCCAGCAGCCCTCTCAGGGGCCACGAGCAGTACTTC
TRBJ2-1,TRBV5-1,.,14,.,CASSPEDTYNEQFF,TGCGCCAGCAGCCCCGAAGACACCTACAATGAGCAGTTCTTC
TRBJ1-1,TRBV3-1,.,12,.,CASSPGSEEAFF,TGTGCCAGCAGCCCCGGTTCGGAGGAAGCTTTCTTT
TRBJ2-1,TRBV20-1,.,15,.,CSARDPGLRYNEQFF,TGCAGTGCTAGAGATCCCGGGCTTCGATACAATGAGCAGTTCTTC
TRBJ1-2,TRBV27,.,14,.,CASSLSVRGYGYTF,TGTGCCAGCAGTTTATCGGTTAGAGGCTATGGCTACACCTTC
TRBJ1-2,TRBV24-1,.,17,.,CATSDSSGRRDNYGYTF,TGTGCCACCAGTGATTCGTCAGGGCGACGAGACAACTATGGCTACACCTTC
TRBJ2-1,TRBV4-2,TRBD2,18,few,CASSQEGTAGGLFNEQFF,TGTGCCAGCAGCCAAGAGGGGACAGCGGGAGGGTTATTCAATGAGCAGTTCTTC
TRBJ2-1,TRBV29-1,TRBD2,15,.,CSVGRGSEGVYEQFF,TGCAGCGTGGGGAGGGGCAGCGAAGGAGTGTATGAGCAGTTCTTC
TRBJ1-1,TRBV30,TRBD1,17,.,CAWSESGTQGAYTEAFF,TGTGCCTGGAGTGAAAGTGGTACGCAGGGGGCATACACTGAAGCTTTCTTT
TRBJ2-3,TRBV11-2,.,13,.,CASSPVYLGTQYF,TGTGCCAGCAGCCCCGTTTATTTGGGTACGCAGTATTTT
TRBJ2-1,TRBV5-1,TRBD2,16,.,CASSFTGSGNYNEQFF,TGCGCCAGCAGCTTCACGGGTAGCGGGAACTACAATGAGCAGTTCTTC
TRBJ1-1,TRBV7-9,.,14,few,CASSTTGSYTEAFF,TGTGCCAGCAGCACCACCGGGTCCTACACTGAAGCTTTCTTT
TRBJ2-3,TRBV6-5,TRBD2,17,few,CASSYRGLAGYTDTQYF,TGTGCCAGCAGTTACAGGGGACTAGCGGGATACACAGATACGCAGTATTTT
TRBJ1-4,TRBV11-2,.,14,.,CASSLSGGIEKLFF,TGTGCCAGCAGCTTATCCGGGGGCATTGAAAAACTGTTTTTT
TRBJ2-1,TRBV24-1,TRBD2,20,few,CATSDPKVAGGQSSYNEQFF,TGTGCCACCAGTGATCCTAAAGTAGCGGGGGGACAAAGCTCCTACAATGAGCAGTTCTTC